This T cell receptor (beta chain) derives from a study of cytomegalovirus exposure and HLA in healthy donors. Study results and limitations: Researchers left out some V segments, among them TRBV6-2 and TRBV6-3, as indistinguishable. Sequencing likely caused a cluster of highly shared sequence variants. Listed as cytomegalovirus-associated were over 150 TCR beta chains.

Use of 60 Vbeta and 13 Jbeta primers characterized the PCR. Repertoires were generated with immunoSEQ multiplex PCR, while TCRdb's copy carries only in-frame clones and drops some. The table records 65,000 or so clones, 77% of them present only once. The germline V gene has CDR1 SEHNR and CDR2 FQNEAQ (reference sequence). J lost 4 bases, V lost 6 bases, and 14 bases had no gene match. The CDR3 contains 16 residues. The donors gave bone marrow, and they were healthy. Remarks on this clone: The target antigen is unknown.

This sequence was found in a middle-aged woman in good health and CMV-seropositive. Sequencing input: PBMCs. The chain uses TRBV7-9 and TRBJ1-2; 7 positions agree with TRBD1. Here the CDR3 DNA reads TGTGCCAGCAGGATCTACAGGGGCGAAACCCCCTATGGCTACACCTTC. Translation: CASRIYRGETPYGYTF. The full variable domain, with the rest looked up from reference TRBV7-9 and TRBJ1-2, is DTGVSQNPRHKITKRGQNVTFRCDPISEHNRLYWYRQTLGQGPEFLTYFQNEAQLEKSRLLSDRFSAERPKGSFSTLEIQRTEQGDSAMYLCASRIYRGETPYGYTFGSGTRLTVV.